These T cell receptor beta chains were read from a single sample in a study of shared clonotypes between healthy human individuals. Sequencing used immunoSEQ multiplex PCR; TCRdb keeps in-frame clones, though not all of them. The sample has about 2.1 million clones, 93% seen once. The material sequenced was naive CD8+ T cells from PBMCs. The origin of the receptors is a man in his late teens or twenties in good health. Some clones in this sample may be carry-over from other donors' samples. Each CDR3 is given with its conserved first and last residue. A D gene is named only where the DNA matches it firmly. Clone size appears in some rows only: once, few, many, or a class for an expanded clone.

J gene,D gene,V gene,clone size,CDR3 DNA,CDR3 protein
TRBJ2-1,TRBD2,TRBV27,.,TGTGCCAGCAGTCCTTTAGACGCGGGAGGGCCTGGTGAGCAGTTCTTC,CASSPLDAGGPGEQFF
TRBJ2-7,.,TRBV9,.,TGTGCCAGCAGCGTGGGCGGAAGTACCTACGAGCAGTACTTC,CASSVGGSTYEQYF
TRBJ2-1,TRBD2,TRBV2,.,TGTGCCAGCAGGGGACTAGCGGGAGTTTATGGTAATGAGCAGTTCTTC,CASRGLAGVYGNEQFF
TRBJ2-7,.,TRBV15,.,TGTGCCACCAGCAGGCCGGGACGGACCTCCTACGAGCAGTACTTC,CATSRPGRTSYEQYF
TRBJ2-7,TRBD1,TRBV9,.,TGTGCCGGGGGGACAGGCAATGGTGAGCAGTACTTC,CAGGTGNGEQYF
TRBJ2-2,.,TRBV27,.,TGTGCCAGCAGCCGCCCGGGCGGAGCCGGGGAGCTGTTTTTT,CASSRPGGAGELFF
TRBJ2-1,TRBD2,TRBV5-1,.,TGCGCCAGCAGCTTGGTTGGCGGGAGGGCCAATGAGCAGTTCTTC,CASSLVGGRANEQFF
TRBJ2-1,TRBD2,TRBV4-3,.,TGCGCCAGCAGCCCCACTAGCGGGAGGGCCCCAGATGAGCAGTTCTTC,CASSPTSGRAPDEQFF
TRBJ1-1,.,TRBV4-3,once,TGCGCCAGCAGCCAAGAGGGGAGAGCGGGTGCTAGAGCCACTGAAGCTTTCTTT,CASSQEGRAGARATEAFF
TRBJ1-2,.,TRBV5-4,.,TGTGCCAGCAGCTTGGGGGCGGGACAACCCCTTGGCTATGGCTACACCTTC,CASSLGAGQPLGYGYTF
TRBJ1-1,.,TRBV2,.,TGTGCCAGCGGATACGGGGTAGGATTCATGAGCACTGAAGCTTTCTTT,CASGYGVGFMSTEAFF
TRBJ2-3,.,TRBV9,.,TGTGCCAGCAGCCCGGAAGGGCGGATCGCATACACAGATACGCAGTATTTT,CASSPEGRIAYTDTQYF
TRBJ2-1,.,TRBV9,.,TGTGCCAGCAGCGTAACGTTGGGTGAGCAGTTCTTC,CASSVTLGEQFF
TRBJ2-1,.,TRBV29-1,.,TGCAGCGGTAGACAGACTAATGAGCAGTTCTTC,CSGRQTNEQFF
TRBJ1-2,.,TRBV29-1,few,TGCAGCGTTTACCCCTTTATCTTC,CSVYPFIF
TRBJ1-2,TRBD1,TRBV5-5,.,TGTGCCAGCAAGGACCGGGACAGGGATTCCTATGGCTACACCTTC,CASKDRDRDSYGYTF
TRBJ2-7,TRBD1,TRBV7-8,.,TGTGCCAGCAGCTTAGGACAGGGTGAAATTTCCTACGAGCAGTACTTC,CASSLGQGEISYEQYF
TRBJ2-7,.,TRBV7-9,.,TGTGCCAGCAGCCCAAGAGGGACGCCGGACGAGCAGTACTTC,CASSPRGTPDEQYF
TRBJ2-5,TRBD1,TRBV28,.,TGTGCCAGCAGTTTAAGGGGTCAGGGGGCGACCCAGTACTTC,CASSLRGQGATQYF
TRBJ2-7,TRBD2,TRBV10-3,.,TGTGCCACCGGGACTAGCGGCTACGAGCAGTACTTC,CATGTSGYEQYF
TRBJ2-7,TRBD1,TRBV9,.,TGTGCCAGCAGCGTAGGAGGGGGCGGGTACGAGCAGTACTTC,CASSVGGGGYEQYF
TRBJ1-3,TRBD1,TRBV9,.,TGTGCCAGCAGCGCGACAGGGGGCCACTCTGGAAACACCATATATTTT,CASSATGGHSGNTIYF
TRBJ2-7,.,TRBV6-5,.,TGTGCCAGCAGTTACCGACACCGGGTGTATGACGAGCAGTACTTC,CASSYRHRVYDEQYF
TRBJ2-2,TRBD1,TRBV28,.,TGTGCCAGCAGTTTATTAACAGGGGCCAACACCGGGGAGCTGTTTTTT,CASSLLTGANTGELFF
TRBJ2-2,TRBD1,TRBV30,few,TGTGCCTGGAGTGTACAGGGGCTCACCGGGGAGCTGTTTTTT,CAWSVQGLTGELFF
TRBJ2-7,.,TRBV5-1,.,TGCGCCAGCAGCTTGGCGGAGGGCGCCTACGAGCAGTACTTC,CASSLAEGAYEQYF
TRBJ2-5,.,TRBV2,.,TGTGCCAGCAGTGACAGGAGGGAGACCCAGTACTTC,CASSDRRETQYF
TRBJ2-7,TRBD2,TRBV27,.,TGTGCCAGCAGTTCCGGGACTACCTACGAGCAGTACTTC,CASSSGTTYEQYF
TRBJ1-4,.,TRBV20-1,.,TGCAGTGCTAGGAGGGGGGAAAAACTGTTTTTT,CSARRGEKLFF
TRBJ2-7,TRBD2,TRBV11-2,.,TGTGCCAGCAGCTTAGCGGGAGGGCCAGATTACGAGCAGTACTTC,CASSLAGGPDYEQYF
TRBJ2-2,TRBD2,TRBV9,.,TGTGCCAGCAGCGTAGCAATTAGCGGGAGCACCGGGGAGCTGTTTTTT,CASSVAISGSTGELFF
TRBJ1-2,TRBD1,TRBV30,.,TGTGCCTGGAGGAGGACAGGGGTTAACTATGGCTACACCTTC,CAWRRTGVNYGYTF
TRBJ1-2,.,TRBV4-3,.,TGCGCCAGCAGCCCGGGGACGGAGCCTAACTATGGCTACACCTTC,CASSPGTEPNYGYTF
TRBJ1-1,.,TRBV29-1,few,TGCAGCGTTGGCGGCGGCACCAACACTGAAGCTTTCTTT,CSVGGGTNTEAFF
TRBJ2-2,.,TRBV4-1,.,TGCGCCAGCAGCCAAGAGGTTATCTGGACACCGAACACCGGGGAGCTGTTTTTT,CASSQEVIWTPNTGELFF
TRBJ2-7,TRBD2,TRBV9,.,TGTGCCAGCAGCGTAGGTCCAGCGGGAGCAGACGAGCAGTACTTC,CASSVGPAGADEQYF
TRBJ2-2,.,TRBV5-1,.,TGCGCCAGCAGCCCTAACACCGGGGAGCTGTTTTTT,CASSPNTGELFF